The rows below give T cell receptor beta chains drawn from one sample of a study of T cell responses to AZD1222 COVID-19 vaccine. Sequencing used immunoSEQ multiplex PCR; TCRdb keeps in-frame clones, though not all of them. The table shows around 100,000 clones, with less than 95% occurring only once. The material sequenced was peripheral blood, taken on day 0 of AZD1222 vaccination. These receptors were taken from an adult in good health. The CDR3 runs from the conserved cysteine through the conserved F or W. A D gene is named only where the DNA matches it firmly. Expanded clones are given a class, and other clones once, few, many or no size at all.

TRBD2 TRBJ2-4 TRBV19 NA CASSVGRSGGQENIQYF TGTGCCAGTAGTGTGGGGAGGAGCGGGGGGCAAGAGAACATTCAGTACTTC
NA TRBJ1-3 TRBV5-1 NA CASSLHDSTSPGNTIYF TGCGCCAGCAGCTTGCACGACAGTACGAGCCCTGGAAACACCATATATTTT
NA TRBJ1-1 TRBV11-1 NA CASSSGQAKAFF TGTGCCAGCAGCTCAGGACAAGCCAAAGCTTTCTTT
TRBD1 TRBJ2-1 TRBV7-3 NA CASREGQYNEQFF TGTGCCAGCAGAGAGGGACAGTACAATGAGCAGTTCTTC
NA TRBJ1-3 TRBV14 NA CASSHINRRRGRNTIYF TGTGCCAGCAGCCACATAAACAGGCGCCGGGGGAGAAACACCATATATTTT
NA TRBJ1-5 TRBV2 NA CASSEARRNQPQHF TGTGCCAGCAGTGAAGCGCGGCGCAATCAGCCCCAGCATTTT
NA TRBJ2-7 TRBV5-1 NA CASSSPSRTYEQYF TGCGCCAGCAGCTCTCCAAGTAGGACCTACGAGCAGTACTTC
NA TRBJ2-3 TRBV21-1 NA CASSKALRDKVRTQYF TGTGCCAGCAGCAAGGCTCTCCGGGACAAAGTACGGACGCAGTATTTT
NA TRBJ1-3 TRBV9 NA CASSKTSGNTIYF TGTGCCAGCAGCAAAACCTCTGGAAACACCATATATTTT
NA TRBJ2-3 TRBV5-4 NA CASSLDGSDTQYF TGTGCCAGCAGCTTGGATGGCTCGGATACGCAGTATTTT
NA TRBJ1-1 TRBV5-1 NA CASSLQGTTEAFF TGCGCCAGCAGCTTACAGGGAACCACTGAAGCTTTCTTT
NA TRBJ1-2 TRBV19 NA CASSPRGDPGYGYTF TGTGCCAGTAGTCCACGGGGGGACCCTGGCTATGGCTACACCTTC
TRBD1 TRBJ1-2 TRBV24-1 NA CATSDWTGFGYTF TGTGCCACCAGTGACTGGACAGGGTTTGGCTACACCTTC
NA TRBJ1-4 TRBV19 NA CASSIALGWLDEKLFF TGTGCCAGTAGTATAGCTCTGGGGTGGCTTGATGAAAAACTGTTTTTT
NA TRBJ2-7 TRBV2 once CASSPEPLGEQYF TGTGCCAGCAGCCCAGAGCCTTTAGGTGAGCAGTACTTC
TRBD1 TRBJ1-1 TRBV6-5 NA CASRLGTAPNTEAFF TGTGCCAGCAGACTTGGGACAGCACCGAACACTGAAGCTTTCTTT
TRBD1 TRBJ2-7 TRBV7-2 NA CASSAYVGQDEQYF TGTGCCAGCAGCGCCTACGTTGGACAGGACGAGCAGTACTTC
TRBD2 TRBJ2-1 TRBV7-2 NA CASRFGGANEQFF TGTGCCAGCAGGTTCGGGGGGGCGAATGAGCAGTTCTTC
TRBD1 TRBJ1-6 TRBV19 NA CASSMARGPYSPLHF TGTGCCAGTAGTATGGCCAGGGGGCCTTATTCACCCCTCCACTTT
NA TRBJ2-3 TRBV6-2/TRBV6-3 NA CASSSRGRSTDTQYF TGTGCCAGCAGTTCCCGGGGTCGTAGCACAGATACGCAGTATTTT
NA TRBJ1-2 TRBV10-3 NA CAISEPRVDGYTF TGTGCCATCAGTGAGCCCCGGGTGGATGGCTACACCTTC
NA TRBJ1-1 TRBV18 NA CASSPGRGTEAFF TGTGCCAGCTCACCCGGGAGGGGCACTGAAGCTTTCTTT
NA TRBJ1-1 TRBV4-3 NA CASSQVRSAEAFF TGCGCCAGCAGCCAAGTTAGGAGTGCTGAAGCTTTCTTT
NA TRBJ2-7 TRBV11-2 once CASSHPYEQYF TGTGCCAGCAGCCACCCTTACGAGCAGTACTTC